Shown below are 16 T cell receptor beta chains from a single sample sequenced in a study of tumor-infiltrating lymphocytes in primary liver carcinoma. From 450 to 550 ng total RNA, TCR beta cDNA was generated with a primer in the constant region. For TCR beta, libraries were produced by three nested multiplex PCR rounds using slightly modified ARM-PCR. For around 11 cycles apiece, the opening two PCR rounds ran with TRBV1-TRBV30 forward primers and a C-beta reverse primer. Each CDR3 protein gets one entry after TCRdb re-called the multiplex PCR reads with MiXCR. The sample lists over 100,000 distinct CDR3 sequences, approximately 68% occurring once. The source material, roughly 20-31 mg of unsorted bulk tissue, was used to co-extract RNA and DNA. The specimen was tumor-adjacent normal liver tissue. These TCRs come from a woman aged 60 to 75 with primary liver carcinoma and hepatitis B virus infection.

This clonotype was observed a single time. At one of its ends the junction is not consistent with the germline gene, which may arise from a read error. The chain is built from TRBV29-1 and TRBJ2-1; tentative D call: TRBD2 (6 bases). The CDR3 extends over 14 amino acids. From germline, CDR1 is SQVTM and CDR2 ANQGSEA. DNA of the CDR3: TGCAGCGTTGAAGGGCCTGCGGGGTGGGATGAGCGGTTCTTC. Translation: CSVEGPAGWDERFF.

In this sample, this clonotype turned up a few times. This may be a read error, as it is one base from a much larger clone. In DNA, the CDR3 is TGTGCCAGCAGCTTAGCAGGGCGCAAAGAGACCCAGTACTTC. Translation: CASSLAGRKETQYF. The chain has TRBV11-1 and TRBJ2-5, with D unresolved. V was cut by 0 bases and J by 3 bases, with 8 bases left in between. The CDR3 runs to 14 residues. The germline V gene encodes CDR1 SGHAT and CDR2 FQDESV (reference sequence).

Comments on this clonotype: A much larger clone lies a single base off, so this may be a read error. This chain connects TRBV5-6 to TRBJ1-5; 7 nucleotides align to TRBD1. The CDR3 consists of 17 residues. Per germline, CDR1 SGHDT and CDR2 YYEEEE. J lost 15 bases, V lost 2 bases, and 23 bases had no gene match. The CDR3 protein is CASSFGATGGNRGKTHF. DNA for the CDR3: TGTGCCAGCAGCTTTGGGGCGACGGGGGGGAACAGGGGTAAAACGCATTTT.

With regard to this clonotype: Sequence at one end of the junction differs from germline and may be a read error. V gene TRBV11-2 combines with J gene TRBJ1-1; D ambiguous. The CDR3 consists of 16 residues. Germline V gene lookup returns CDR1 SGHAT and CDR2 FQNNGV. The CDR3 region is CASTPRRSIPNAEAFF. The CDR3 DNA follows: TGTGCCAGCACCCCGCGGAGGAGCATACCGAACGCTGAAGCTTTCTTT.

This clonotype occurred many times. The chain uses TRBV10-3 and TRBJ1-4; 7 bases line up with TRBD1. V trimming: 5 bases; J trimming: 6 bases; junction bases outside the gene matches: 3. Looked up from germline, CDR1 is ENHRY and CDR2 is SYGVKD. This CDR3 region has 13 residues. The CDR3 reads CAISFDRDEKLFF. The CDR3 bases are TGTGCCATCAGTTTCGACAGGGATGAAAAACTGTTTTTT.

The gene calls are TRBV21-1 and TRBJ2-3; TRBD2, the table's D call, was not compared with the DNA. TRBV21-1 is marked as a pseudogene. This CDR3 spans 18 amino acids. The CDR3 DNA reads TGTGCCAGCAGCAAAGGTGGGGGACTAGCGGCTAGCACAGATACGCAGTATTTT. The encoded protein is CASSKGGGLAASTDTQYF.

Concerning this clonotype: One junction end does not reproduce the germline sequence, and a read error may be involved. Here the CDR3 DNA reads TGTGCTAGTGGTTTGGTCGACACCGACAATGAGCGGATCTTC. Translating it yields CASGLVDTDNERIF. The chain links TRBV12-5 to TRBJ2-1, with TRBD2 as a possible D gene (5 bases). This CDR3 has 14 amino acids. The V gene's germline CDR1 is LGHNT and CDR2 FRNRAP.

With regard to this clonotype: A junction end diverges from the germline sequence, so it may reflect a read error. The chain joins TRBV12-3 or TRBV12-4 to TRBJ2-1; the D gene is possibly TRBD1 (6 bases). The CDR3 sequence is 15 residues long. CDR3 nucleotide sequence: TGCGCCAGCAGTTTCAGAGGGGGTCGGTACAATGAGCAGTTCTTC. This codes for CASSFRGGRYNEQFF.

In the case of this clonotype: A much bigger clone sits one base away, suggesting this may be a read error. This chain joins TRBV5-1 and TRBJ2-5; 7 nucleotides match TRBD1. Per the germline V gene, CDR1 is SGHRS and CDR2 is YFSETQ. This CDR3 comprises 14 residues. The V and J ends lost 4 bases and 2 bases, in that order; junction bases with no gene match: 5. The DNA for the CDR3 is TGCGCCAGCAGCAGGACAGGCGTACAAGAGACCCAGTACTTC. Translated, it gives CASSRTGVQETQYF.

This clonotype was picked up many times. CDR3 sequence (DNA): TGTGCCAGCAGAAGACAGGGTTATGAAAAACTGTTTTTT. Amino acids: CASRRQGYEKLFF. The V and J genes are TRBV6-1 and TRBJ1-4; 7 bases fit TRBD1. The V gene end was trimmed by 6 bases and the J gene end by 6 bases; junction bases not matched to a gene: 4. The CDR3 is 13 amino acids. Germline lookup yields CDR1 MNHNS and CDR2 SASEGT.

This clonotype occurred many times. The rearrangement uses TRBV7-9 and TRBJ1-2; 8 positions agree with TRBD1. The CDR3 has 13 residues. The junction had 7 bases not matched to a gene; V was cut back by 5 bases and J by 8 bases. CDR1 is SEHNR, CDR2 FQNEAQ, per germline (reference sequence). The CDR3 protein is CASSPGQGGGYTF. The CDR3 region has the DNA TGTGCCAGCAGCCCCGGACAGGGTGGGGGCTACACCTTC.

This clonotype was seen at least ten times. The chain has TRBV4-1 and TRBJ1-3; D perhaps matches TRBD1 (5 bases). The germline V gene has CDR1 MGHRA and CDR2 YSYEKL. V dropped 3 bases and J dropped 3 bases, with 12 bases sitting between them. The CDR3 contains 15 residues. The CDR3 bases are TGCGCCAGCAGCCAGTCTGTGGGGCTTGGAAACACCATATATTTT. Translation gives CASSQSVGLGNTIYF.

A word on this clonotype: At one boundary the junction diverges from the germline segment, which might be a read error. The CDR3 region is CPSSRTSVGLTGELFF. CDR3 DNA: TGTCCCAGCAGCCGGACTAGCGTGGGACTCACCGGGGAGCTGTTTTTT. The genes are TRBV7-9 and TRBJ2-2; 9 bases are shared with TRBD2. Germline assignment: CDR1 SEHNR and CDR2 FQNEAQ (reference sequence). The CDR3 is 16 residues long.

The chain links TRBV29-1 to TRBJ1-1; D is perhaps TRBD1 (5 bases). Trimming removed 4 bases from V and 4 bases from J, with 13 bases in between. In germline, CDR1 is SQVTM, CDR2 ANQGSEA. The CDR3 totals 13 residues. The chain's CDR3 is CSVVWGGGTEAFF. The DNA for the CDR3 is TGCAGCGTTGTATGGGGGGGGGGCACTGAAGCTTTCTTT.

This clonotype showed up many times. The chain combines TRBV28 with TRBJ2-6; tentatively, D is TRBD1 (5 bases). Germline values: CDR1 MDHEN, CDR2 SYDVKM. The CDR3 totals 15 residues. Deletions cut 7 bases from V and 1 base from J, with 11 bases between. CDR3 sequence: CASTLQGSGANVLTF. DNA of the CDR3: TGTGCCAGCACACTCCAGGGTTCTGGGGCCAACGTCCTGACTTTC. The whole variable domain, filled in from reference TRBV28 and TRBJ2-6, reads DVKVTQSSRYLVKRTGEKVFLECVQDMDHENMFWYRQDPGLGLRLIYFSYDVKMKEKGDIPEGYSVSREKKERFSLILESASTNQTSMYLCASTLQGSGANVLTFGAGSRLTVL.

This clonotype appeared a single time. The germline gene is not matched at one end of the junction; a read error may be the cause. CDR3 nucleotide sequence: TGTGCCAGCAGCTTATGGGGGGTCTACTACAAGCAGTACTTC. Protein sequence: CASSLWGVYYKQYF. The chain uses TRBV11-2 and TRBJ2-7, with a weak D call TRBD2 (6 bases). This CDR3 has 14 amino acids. Germline V gene data show CDR1 as SGHAT and CDR2 as FQNNGV.